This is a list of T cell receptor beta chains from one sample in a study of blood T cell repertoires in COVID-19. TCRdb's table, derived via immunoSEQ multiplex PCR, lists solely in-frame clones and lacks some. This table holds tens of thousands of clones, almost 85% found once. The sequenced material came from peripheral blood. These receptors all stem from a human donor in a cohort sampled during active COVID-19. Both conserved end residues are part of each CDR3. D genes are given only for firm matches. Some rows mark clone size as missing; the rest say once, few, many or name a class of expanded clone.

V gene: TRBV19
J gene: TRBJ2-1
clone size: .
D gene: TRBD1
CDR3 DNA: TGTGCCACCAGACAACAGGGGTCCTACAATGAGCAGTTCTTC
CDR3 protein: CATRQQGSYNEQFF

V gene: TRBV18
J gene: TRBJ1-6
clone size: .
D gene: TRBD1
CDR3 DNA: TGTGCCAGCTCACGGACCAGGGGGTTGAGCTCCTATAATTCACCCCTCCACTTT
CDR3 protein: CASSRTRGLSSYNSPLHF

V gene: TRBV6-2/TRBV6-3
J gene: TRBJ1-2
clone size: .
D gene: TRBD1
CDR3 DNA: TGTGCCAGCAGTCGCGCCCTGGGACAGGTTAATGGCTACACCTTC
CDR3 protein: CASSRALGQVNGYTF

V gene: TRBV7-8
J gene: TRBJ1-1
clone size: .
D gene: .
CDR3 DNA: TGTGCCACCCGATCGTTAGAGGGTCGGGGGGGTGACACTGAAGCTTTCTTT
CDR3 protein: CATRSLEGRGGDTEAFF

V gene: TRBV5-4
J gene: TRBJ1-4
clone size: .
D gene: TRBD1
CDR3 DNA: TGTGCCAGCAGCCTCCCTGGACAGGGTAATGAAAAACTGTTTTTT
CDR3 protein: CASSLPGQGNEKLFF

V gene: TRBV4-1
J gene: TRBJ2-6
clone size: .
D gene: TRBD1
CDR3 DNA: TGCGCCAGCAGCCGACAGGGGACCGGGGCCAACGTCCTGACTTTC
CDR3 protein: CASSRQGTGANVLTF

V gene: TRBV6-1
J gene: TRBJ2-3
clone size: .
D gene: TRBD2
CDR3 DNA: TGTGCCAGCAGTGAGCTAGCGGGGGGAGGCACAGATACGCAGTATTTT
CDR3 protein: CASSELAGGGTDTQYF

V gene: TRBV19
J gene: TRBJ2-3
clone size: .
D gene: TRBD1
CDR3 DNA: TGTGCCACCGGGACAGGGGGCCCAGATACGCAGTATTTT
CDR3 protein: CATGTGGPDTQYF

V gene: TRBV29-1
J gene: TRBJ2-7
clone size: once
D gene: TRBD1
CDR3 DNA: TGCAGCGTGGCCCGGGACAGGGGTTCCCACGAGCGGTACTTC
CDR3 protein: CSVARDRGSHERYF

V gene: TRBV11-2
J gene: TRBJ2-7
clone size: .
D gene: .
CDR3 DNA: TGTGCCAGCAGCATACTAGGGGAGCAGTACTTC
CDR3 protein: CASSILGEQYF

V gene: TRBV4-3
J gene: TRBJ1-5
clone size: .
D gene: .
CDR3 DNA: TGCGCCAGCAGCCAATGGGGGGAAAATCAGCCCCAGCATTTT
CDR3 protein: CASSQWGENQPQHF

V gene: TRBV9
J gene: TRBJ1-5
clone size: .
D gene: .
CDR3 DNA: TGTGCCAGCAGCGCGACAGGTAGCAATCAGCCCCAGCATTTT
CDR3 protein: CASSATGSNQPQHF

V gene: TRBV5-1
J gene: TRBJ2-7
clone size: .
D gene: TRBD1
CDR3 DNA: TGCGCCAGCAGCTTGGGACAGGGCTCCTACGAGCAGTACTTC
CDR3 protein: CASSLGQGSYEQYF

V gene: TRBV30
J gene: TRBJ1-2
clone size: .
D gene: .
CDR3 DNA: TGTGCCTGGAGTTCTATGACAGGTCGGGGCTACACCTTC
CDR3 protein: CAWSSMTGRGYTF

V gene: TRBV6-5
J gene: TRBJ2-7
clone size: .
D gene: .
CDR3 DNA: TGTGCCAGCCGGACAGACCTACGGTCCGAGCAGTACTTC
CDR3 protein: CASRTDLRSEQYF

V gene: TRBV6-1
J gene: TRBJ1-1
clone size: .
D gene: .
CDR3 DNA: TGTGCCAGCAGTGAAGTTCTTCGGGAAGCTTTCTTT
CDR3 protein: CASSEVLREAFF

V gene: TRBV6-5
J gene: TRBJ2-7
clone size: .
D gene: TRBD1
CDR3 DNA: TGTGCCAGCAGTTACTCGTCAGGGGGCTCCTACGAGCAGTACTTC
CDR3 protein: CASSYSSGGSYEQYF

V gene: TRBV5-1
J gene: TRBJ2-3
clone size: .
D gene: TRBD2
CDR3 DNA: TGCGCCAGCAGCTTGAGGGGCGGGGGGGCCGCAGATACGCAGTATTTT
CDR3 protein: CASSLRGGGAADTQYF

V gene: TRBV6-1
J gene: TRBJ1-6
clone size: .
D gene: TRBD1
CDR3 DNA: TGTGCCAGCAGTGTCGACAGGGGACTGAAATCCTATAATTCACCCCTCCACTTT
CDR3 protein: CASSVDRGLKSYNSPLHF

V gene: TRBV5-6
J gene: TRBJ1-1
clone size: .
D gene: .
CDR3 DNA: TGTGCCAGCAGCTTGGGGTCAGGACTTTCCGTGAACACTGAAGCTTTCTTT
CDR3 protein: CASSLGSGLSVNTEAFF

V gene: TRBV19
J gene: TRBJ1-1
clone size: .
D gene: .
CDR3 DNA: TGTGCCAGTAGTGGAGGGTTCACTGAAGCTTTCTTT
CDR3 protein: CASSGGFTEAFF

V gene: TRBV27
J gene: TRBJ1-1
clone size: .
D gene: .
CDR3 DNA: TGTGCCAGCTTCGGGACCTTACCCCCGGGAGACACTGAAGCTTTCTTT
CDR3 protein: CASFGTLPPGDTEAFF

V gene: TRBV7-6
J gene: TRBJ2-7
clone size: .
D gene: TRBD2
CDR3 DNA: TGTGCCAGCAGCTTAGGGGTCGGCGGGGGGCCAGTCGAGCAGTACTTC
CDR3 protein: CASSLGVGGGPVEQYF

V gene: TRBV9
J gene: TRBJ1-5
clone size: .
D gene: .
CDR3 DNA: TGTGCCAGCAGCCGTAGTTCCACAGGCGATCAGCCCCAGCATTTT
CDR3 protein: CASSRSSTGDQPQHF

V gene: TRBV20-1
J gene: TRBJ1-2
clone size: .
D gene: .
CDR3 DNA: TGCAGTGCTAGTCCCGCGGTCTATGGCTACACCTTC
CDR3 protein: CSASPAVYGYTF

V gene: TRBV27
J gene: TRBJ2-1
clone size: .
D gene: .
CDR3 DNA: TGTGCCAGCAGGCGGGACTTCCGTAATGAGCAGTTCTTC
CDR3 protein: CASRRDFRNEQFF

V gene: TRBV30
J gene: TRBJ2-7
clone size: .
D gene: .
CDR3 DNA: TGTGCCTGGACCACAGGAAAAGGTGGTGTTGTGGAGCAGTACTTC
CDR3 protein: CAWTTGKGGVVEQYF

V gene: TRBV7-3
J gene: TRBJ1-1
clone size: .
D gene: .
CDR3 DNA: TGTGCCAGCAGCCCGCGATTGAGCACTGAAGCTTTCTTT
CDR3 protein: CASSPRLSTEAFF

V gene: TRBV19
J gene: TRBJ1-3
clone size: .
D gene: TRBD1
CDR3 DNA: TGTGCCACCCAGGAGGGGGCGAGGGACACCATATATTTT
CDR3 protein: CATQEGARDTIYF

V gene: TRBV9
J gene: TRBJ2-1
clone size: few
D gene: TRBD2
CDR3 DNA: TGTGCCAGCAGCCTGGCGGGGGGCAATGAGCAGTTCTTC
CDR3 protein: CASSLAGGNEQFF

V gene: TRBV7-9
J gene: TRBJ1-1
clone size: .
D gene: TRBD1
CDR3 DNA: TGTGCCAGCAGCTCATGGACAGGGAACACTGAAGCTTTCTTT
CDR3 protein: CASSSWTGNTEAFF

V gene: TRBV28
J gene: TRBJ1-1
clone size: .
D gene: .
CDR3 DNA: TGTGCCAGCAGTTTATTAGGGGGTCTTGGGAAGGCTTTCTTT
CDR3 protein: CASSLLGGLGKAFF

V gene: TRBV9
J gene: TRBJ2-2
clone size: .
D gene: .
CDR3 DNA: TGTGCCAGCAGCTCCGACGACACGAACACCGGGGAGCTGTTTTTT
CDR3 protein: CASSSDDTNTGELFF

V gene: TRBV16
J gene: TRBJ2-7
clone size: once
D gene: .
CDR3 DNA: TGTGCCAGCAGCCAATCATTGGCACCTAGGAGCTCCTACGAGCAGTACTTC
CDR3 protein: CASSQSLAPRSSYEQYF

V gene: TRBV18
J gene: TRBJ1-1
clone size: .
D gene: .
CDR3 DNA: TGTGCCAGCTCACCGGAGGGGCAAATAACTGAAGCTTTCTTT
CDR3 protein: CASSPEGQITEAFF

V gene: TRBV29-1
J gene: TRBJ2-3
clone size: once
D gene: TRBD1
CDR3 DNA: TGCAGCGTTAACCCGGGACAGGGGAAATATACGCAGTATTTT
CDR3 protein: CSVNPGQGKYTQYF

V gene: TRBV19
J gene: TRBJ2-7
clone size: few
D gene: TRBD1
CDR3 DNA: TGTGCCAGTAGTCGTGAAGGGACAGGGACGAGTGAGCAGTACTTC
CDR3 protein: CASSREGTGTSEQYF

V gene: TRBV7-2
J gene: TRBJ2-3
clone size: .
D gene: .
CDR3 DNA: TGTGCCGAGGGGGGGCGTATTACCACAGATACGCAGTATTTT
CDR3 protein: CAEGGRITTDTQYF

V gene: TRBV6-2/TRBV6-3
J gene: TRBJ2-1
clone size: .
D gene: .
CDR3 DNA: TGTGCCAGCAGTTACAGCGGCTGGAGCTCCTACAATGAGCAGTTCTTC
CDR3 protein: CASSYSGWSSYNEQFF

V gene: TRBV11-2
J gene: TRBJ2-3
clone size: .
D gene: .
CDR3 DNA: TGTGCCAGCAGCTTAGGGCCTGGAGGCACAGATACGCAGTATTTT
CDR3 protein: CASSLGPGGTDTQYF

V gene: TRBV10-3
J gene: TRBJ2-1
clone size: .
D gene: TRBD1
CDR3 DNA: TGTGCCATCAGTGTAGGGACAGGGTACAATGAGCAGTTCTTC
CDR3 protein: CAISVGTGYNEQFF

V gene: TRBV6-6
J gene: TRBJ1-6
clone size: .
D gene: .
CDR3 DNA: TGTGCCAGCAGTCCCCTGAGGACAGTACAATCACCCCTCCACTTT
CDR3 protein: CASSPLRTVQSPLHF

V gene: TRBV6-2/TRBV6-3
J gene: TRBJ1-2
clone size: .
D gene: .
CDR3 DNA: TGTGCCAGCAGTTACTCGAGACACAACTATGGCTACACCTTC
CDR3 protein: CASSYSRHNYGYTF

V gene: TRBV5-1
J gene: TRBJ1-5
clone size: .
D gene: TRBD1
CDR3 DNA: TGCGCCAGCAGCATTACAGGGGGCACCGGGCAGCCCCAGCATTTT
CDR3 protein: CASSITGGTGQPQHF

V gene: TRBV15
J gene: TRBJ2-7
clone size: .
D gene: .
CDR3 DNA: TGTGCCACCAGCAGAGATCCCCAGGGTCCGTACGAGCAGTACTTC
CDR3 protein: CATSRDPQGPYEQYF

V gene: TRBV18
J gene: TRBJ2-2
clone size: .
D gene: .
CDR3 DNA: TGTGCCAGCTCACCACTTTTACATGACACCGGGGAGCTGTTTTTT
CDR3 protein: CASSPLLHDTGELFF

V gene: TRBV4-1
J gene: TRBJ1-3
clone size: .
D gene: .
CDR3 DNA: TGCGCCAGCAGCCAAGAAGAGGGCTTTGGAAACACCATATATTTT
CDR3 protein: CASSQEEGFGNTIYF

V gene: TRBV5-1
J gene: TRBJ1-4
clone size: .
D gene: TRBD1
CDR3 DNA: TGCGCCAGCAGGACAGGGGAATTAGGTGAAAAACTGTTTTTT
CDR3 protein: CASRTGELGEKLFF

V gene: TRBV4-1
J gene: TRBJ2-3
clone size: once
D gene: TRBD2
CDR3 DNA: TGCGCCAGCAGCCGAGGACTAGCAGCCTCCGGCACAGATACGCAGTATTTT
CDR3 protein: CASSRGLAASGTDTQYF

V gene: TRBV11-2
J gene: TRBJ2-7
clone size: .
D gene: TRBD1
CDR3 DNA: TGTGCCAGCAGCATAAACAGGGGCCCATCCTACTACGAGCAGTACTTC
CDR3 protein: CASSINRGPSYYEQYF

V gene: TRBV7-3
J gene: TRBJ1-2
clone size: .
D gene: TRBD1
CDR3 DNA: TGTGCCAGCAGCTCCTGGACAGGGATTAACTATGGCTACACCTTC
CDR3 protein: CASSSWTGINYGYTF

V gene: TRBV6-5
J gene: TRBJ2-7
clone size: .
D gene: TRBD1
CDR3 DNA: TGTGCCAGCAGACCACCGGGACAGGGTACCTACGAGCAGTACTTC
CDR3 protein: CASRPPGQGTYEQYF

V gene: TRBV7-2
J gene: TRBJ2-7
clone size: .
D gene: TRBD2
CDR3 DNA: TGTGCCAGCAGTGCTAGCGGGGGGGCATTCAGGCAGTACTTC
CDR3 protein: CASSASGGAFRQYF

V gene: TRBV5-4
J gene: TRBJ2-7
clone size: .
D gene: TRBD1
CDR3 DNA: TGTGCCAGCAGCTTGGGGGGGACAGGGGGCGCGTACGAGCAGTACTTC
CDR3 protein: CASSLGGTGGAYEQYF